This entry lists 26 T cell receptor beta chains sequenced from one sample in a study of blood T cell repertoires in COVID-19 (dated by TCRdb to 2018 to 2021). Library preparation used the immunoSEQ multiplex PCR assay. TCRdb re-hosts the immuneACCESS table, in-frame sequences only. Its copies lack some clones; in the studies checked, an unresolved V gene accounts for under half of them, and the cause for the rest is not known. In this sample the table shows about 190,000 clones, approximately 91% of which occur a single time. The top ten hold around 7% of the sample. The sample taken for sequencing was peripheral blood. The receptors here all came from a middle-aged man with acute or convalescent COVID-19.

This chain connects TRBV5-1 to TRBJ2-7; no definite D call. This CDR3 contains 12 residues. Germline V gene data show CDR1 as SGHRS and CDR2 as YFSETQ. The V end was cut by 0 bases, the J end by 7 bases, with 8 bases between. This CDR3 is CASSLGGREQYF. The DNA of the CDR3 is TGCGCCAGCAGCTTGGGAGGTCGGGAGCAGTACTTC.

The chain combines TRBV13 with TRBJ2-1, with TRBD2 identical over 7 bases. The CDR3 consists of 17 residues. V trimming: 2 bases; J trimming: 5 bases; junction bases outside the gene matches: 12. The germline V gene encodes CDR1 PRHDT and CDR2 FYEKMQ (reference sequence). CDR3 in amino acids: CASSLYGLDSYNNEQFF. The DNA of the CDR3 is TGTGCCAGCAGCTTATACGGACTAGACTCCTACAACAATGAGCAGTTCTTC. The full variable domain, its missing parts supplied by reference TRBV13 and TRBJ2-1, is AAGVIQSPRHLIKEKRETATLKCYPIPRHDTVYWYQQGPGQDPQFLISFYEKMQSDKGSIPDRFSAQQFSDYHSELNMSSLELGDSALYFCASSLYGLDSYNNEQFFGPGTRLTVL.

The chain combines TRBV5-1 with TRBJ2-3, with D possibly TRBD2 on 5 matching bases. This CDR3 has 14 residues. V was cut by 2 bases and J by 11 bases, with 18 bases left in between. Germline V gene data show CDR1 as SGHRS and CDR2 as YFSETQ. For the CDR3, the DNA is TGCGCCAGCAGCTTAGGGCCCACGGGGAATGGGCAGTATTTT. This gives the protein CASSLGPTGNGQYF.

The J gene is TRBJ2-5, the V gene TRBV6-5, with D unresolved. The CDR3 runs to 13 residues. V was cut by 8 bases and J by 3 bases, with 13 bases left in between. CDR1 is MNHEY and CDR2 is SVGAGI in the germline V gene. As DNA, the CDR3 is TGTGCCAGCGAAAGGCTAGGAGAAGAGACCCAGTACTTC. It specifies CASERLGEETQYF.

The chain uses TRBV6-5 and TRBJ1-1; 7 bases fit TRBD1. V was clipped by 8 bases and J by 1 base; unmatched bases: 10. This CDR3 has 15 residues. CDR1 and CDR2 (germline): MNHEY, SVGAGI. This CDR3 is CASQTGDLANTEAFF. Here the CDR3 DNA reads TGTGCCAGCCAAACAGGGGACTTGGCGAACACTGAAGCTTTCTTT.

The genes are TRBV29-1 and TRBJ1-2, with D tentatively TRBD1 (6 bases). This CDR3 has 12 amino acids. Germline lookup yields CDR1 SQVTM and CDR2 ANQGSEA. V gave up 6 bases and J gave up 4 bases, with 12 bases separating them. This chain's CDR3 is CSVRQVGYGYTF. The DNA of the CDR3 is TGCAGCGTCCGACAGGTCGGCTATGGCTACACCTTC.

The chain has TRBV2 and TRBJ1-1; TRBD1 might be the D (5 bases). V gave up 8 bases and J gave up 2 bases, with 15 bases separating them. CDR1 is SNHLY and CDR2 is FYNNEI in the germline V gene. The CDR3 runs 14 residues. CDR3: CASRRGGTNTEAFF. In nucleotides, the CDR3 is TGTGCCAGCCGAAGAGGAGGGACTAACACTGAAGCTTTCTTT.

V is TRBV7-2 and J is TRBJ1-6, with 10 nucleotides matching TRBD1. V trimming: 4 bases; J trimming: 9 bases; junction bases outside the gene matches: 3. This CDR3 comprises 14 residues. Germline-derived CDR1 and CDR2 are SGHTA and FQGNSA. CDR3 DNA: TGTGCCAGCAGCTACGGGACAGGGGCTTCACCCCTCCACTTT. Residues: CASSYGTGASPLHF.

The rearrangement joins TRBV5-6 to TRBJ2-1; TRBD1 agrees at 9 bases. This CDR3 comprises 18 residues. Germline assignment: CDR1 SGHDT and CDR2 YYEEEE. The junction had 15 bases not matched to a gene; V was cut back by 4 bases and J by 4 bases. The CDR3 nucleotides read TGTGCCAGCAGCCCCGGGACAGGGCAGCCTGGGGCGTACAATGAGCAGTTCTTC. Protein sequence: CASSPGTGQPGAYNEQFF.

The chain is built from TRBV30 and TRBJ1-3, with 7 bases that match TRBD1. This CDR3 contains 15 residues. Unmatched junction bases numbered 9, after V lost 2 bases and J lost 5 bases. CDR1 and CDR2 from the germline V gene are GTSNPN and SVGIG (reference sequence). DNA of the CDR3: TGTGCCTGGAGTAACAGGGGAACGCCTCGAAACACCATATATTTT. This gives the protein CAWSNRGTPRNTIYF. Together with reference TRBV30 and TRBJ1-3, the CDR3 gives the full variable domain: SQTIHQWPATLVQPVGSPLSLECTVEGTSNPNLYWYRQAAGRGLQLLFYSVGIGQISSEVPQNLSASRPQDRQFILSSKKLLLSDSGFYLCAWSNRGTPRNTIYFGEGSWLTVV.

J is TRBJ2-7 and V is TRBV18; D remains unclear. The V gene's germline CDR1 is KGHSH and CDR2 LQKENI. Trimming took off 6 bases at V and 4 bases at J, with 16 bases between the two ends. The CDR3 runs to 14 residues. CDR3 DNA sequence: TGTGCCAGCTCCCCGAGAGAATCCGCTTACGAGCAGTACTTC. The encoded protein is CASSPRESAYEQYF.

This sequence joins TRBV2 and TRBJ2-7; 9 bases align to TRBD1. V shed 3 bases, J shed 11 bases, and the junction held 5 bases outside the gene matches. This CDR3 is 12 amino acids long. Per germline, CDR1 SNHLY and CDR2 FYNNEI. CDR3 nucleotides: TGTGCCAGCAGTGAGTGGGACAGGGCGGAGTACTTC. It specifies CASSEWDRAEYF.

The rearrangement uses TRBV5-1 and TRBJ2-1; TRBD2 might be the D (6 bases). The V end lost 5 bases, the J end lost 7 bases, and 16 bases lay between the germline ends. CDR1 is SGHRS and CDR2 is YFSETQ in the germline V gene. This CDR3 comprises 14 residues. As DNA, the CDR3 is TGCGCCAGCAGTTCCGGGACGGCGGGGAATGAGCAGTTCTTC. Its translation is CASSSGTAGNEQFF.

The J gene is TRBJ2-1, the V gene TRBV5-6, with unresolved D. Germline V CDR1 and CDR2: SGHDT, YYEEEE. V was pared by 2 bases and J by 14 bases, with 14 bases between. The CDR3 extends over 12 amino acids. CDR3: CASSLSPQRKFF. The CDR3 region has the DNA TGTGCCAGCAGCTTATCACCCCAGCGCAAGTTCTTC. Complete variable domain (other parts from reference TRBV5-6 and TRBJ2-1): DAGVTQSPTHLIKTRGQQVTLRCSPKSGHDTVSWYQQALGQGPQFIFQYYEEEERQRGNFPDRFSGHQFPNYSSELNVNALLLGDSALYLCASSLSPQRKFFGPGTRLTVL.

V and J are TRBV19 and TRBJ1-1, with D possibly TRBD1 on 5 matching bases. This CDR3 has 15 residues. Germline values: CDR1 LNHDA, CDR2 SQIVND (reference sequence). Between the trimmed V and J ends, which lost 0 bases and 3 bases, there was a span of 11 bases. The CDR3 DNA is TGTGCCAGTAGTATAGATCTGGGAGGGGACACTGAAGCTTTCTTT. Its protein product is CASSIDLGGDTEAFF.

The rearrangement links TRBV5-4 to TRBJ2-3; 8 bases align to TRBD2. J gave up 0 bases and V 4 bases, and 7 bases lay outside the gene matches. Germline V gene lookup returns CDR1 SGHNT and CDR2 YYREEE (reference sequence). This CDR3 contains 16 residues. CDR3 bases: TGTGCCAGCAGCCGCGGGGGGCTCTCTAGCACAGATACGCAGTATTTT. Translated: CASSRGGLSSTDTQYF.

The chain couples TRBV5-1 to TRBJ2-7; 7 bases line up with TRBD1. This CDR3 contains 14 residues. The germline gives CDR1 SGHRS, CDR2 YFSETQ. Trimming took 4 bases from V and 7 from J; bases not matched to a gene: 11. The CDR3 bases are TGCGCCAGCAGCCCTTCGACAGGGTACGTGGAGCAGTACTTC. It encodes CASSPSTGYVEQYF.

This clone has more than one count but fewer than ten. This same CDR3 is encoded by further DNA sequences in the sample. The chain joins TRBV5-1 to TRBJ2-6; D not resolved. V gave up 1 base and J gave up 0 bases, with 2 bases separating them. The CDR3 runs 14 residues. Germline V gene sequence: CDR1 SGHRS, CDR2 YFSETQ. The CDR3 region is CASSLYSGANVLTF. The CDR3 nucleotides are TGCGCCAGCAGCTTGTACTCTGGGGCCAACGTCCTGACTTTC.

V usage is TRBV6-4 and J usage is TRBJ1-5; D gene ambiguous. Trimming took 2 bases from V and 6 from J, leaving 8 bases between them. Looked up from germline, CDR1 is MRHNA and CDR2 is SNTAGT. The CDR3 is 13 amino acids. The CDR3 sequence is CASSDGEAQPQHF. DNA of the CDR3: TGTGCCAGCAGTGACGGTGAGGCTCAGCCCCAGCATTTT.

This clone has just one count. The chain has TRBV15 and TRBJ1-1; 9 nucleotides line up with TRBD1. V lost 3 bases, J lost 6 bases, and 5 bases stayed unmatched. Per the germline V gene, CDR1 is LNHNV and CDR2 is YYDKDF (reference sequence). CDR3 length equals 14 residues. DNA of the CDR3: TGTGCCACCAGCAGGGATCGACAGGGGGCTGAAGCTTTCTTT. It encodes CATSRDRQGAEAFF.

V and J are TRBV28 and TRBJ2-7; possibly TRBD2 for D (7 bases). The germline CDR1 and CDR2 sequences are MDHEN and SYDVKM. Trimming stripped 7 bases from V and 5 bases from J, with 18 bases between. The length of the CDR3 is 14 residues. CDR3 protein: CASTGGLAGDEQYF. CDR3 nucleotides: TGTGCCAGCACCGGGGGGCTTGCGGGGGACGAGCAGTACTTC.

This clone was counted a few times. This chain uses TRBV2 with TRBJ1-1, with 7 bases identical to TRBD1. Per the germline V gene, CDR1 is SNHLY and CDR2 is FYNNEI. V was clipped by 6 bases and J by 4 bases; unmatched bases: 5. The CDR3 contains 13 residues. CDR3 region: CASRTQGPTEAFF. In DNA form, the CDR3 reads TGTGCCAGCAGGACACAGGGGCCCACTGAAGCTTTCTTT.

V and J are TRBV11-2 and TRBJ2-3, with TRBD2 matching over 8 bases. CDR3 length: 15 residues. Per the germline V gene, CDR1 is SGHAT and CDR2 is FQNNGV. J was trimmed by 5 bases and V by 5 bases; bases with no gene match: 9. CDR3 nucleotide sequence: TGTGCCAGCAGCGGTCGGGGGGGCTTTGGAGATACGCAGTATTTT. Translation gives CASSGRGGFGDTQYF.

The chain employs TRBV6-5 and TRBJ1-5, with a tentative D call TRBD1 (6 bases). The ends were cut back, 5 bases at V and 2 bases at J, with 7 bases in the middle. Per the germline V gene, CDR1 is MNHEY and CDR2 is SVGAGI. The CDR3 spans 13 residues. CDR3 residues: CASSRTGNQPQHF. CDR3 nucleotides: TGTGCCAGCAGTCGGACAGGCAATCAGCCCCAGCATTTT.

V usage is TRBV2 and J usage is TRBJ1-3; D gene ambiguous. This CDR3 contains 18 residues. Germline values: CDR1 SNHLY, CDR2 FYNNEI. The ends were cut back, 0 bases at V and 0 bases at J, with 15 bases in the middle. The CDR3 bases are TGTGCCAGCAGTGAAGCGCTGGGTTGGGGAGCCTCTGGAAACACCATATATTTT. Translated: CASSEALGWGASGNTIYF.

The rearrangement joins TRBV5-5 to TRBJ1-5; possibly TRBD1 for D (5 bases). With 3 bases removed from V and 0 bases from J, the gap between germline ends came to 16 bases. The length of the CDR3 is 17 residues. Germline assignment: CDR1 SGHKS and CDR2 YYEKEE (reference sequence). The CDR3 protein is CASSSLLTEISNQPQHF. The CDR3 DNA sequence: TGTGCCAGCAGCTCCCTCCTGACAGAGATTAGCAATCAGCCCCAGCATTTT.